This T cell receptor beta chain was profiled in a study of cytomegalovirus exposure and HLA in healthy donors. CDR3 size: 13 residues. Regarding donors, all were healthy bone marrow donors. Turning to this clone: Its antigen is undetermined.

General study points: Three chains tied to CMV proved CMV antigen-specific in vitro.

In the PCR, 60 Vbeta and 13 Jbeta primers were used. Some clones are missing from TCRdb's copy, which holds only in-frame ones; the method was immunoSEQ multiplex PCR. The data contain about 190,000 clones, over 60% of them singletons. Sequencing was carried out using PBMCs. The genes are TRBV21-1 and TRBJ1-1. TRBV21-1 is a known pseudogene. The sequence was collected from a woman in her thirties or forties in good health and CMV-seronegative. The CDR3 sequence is CASSMEEGTEAFF. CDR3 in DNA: TGTGCCAGCAGCATGGAGGAGGGCACTGAAGCTTTCTTT.